The rows below give T cell receptor beta chains drawn from one sample of a study of blood T cell repertoires in COVID-19. The table came from immunoSEQ multiplex PCR; TCRdb's copy has only in-frame clones and leaves some out. Among about 220,000 clones listed, 70% to 85% were seen once. Sequencing was carried out using PBMCs or T cells enriched from blood (not recorded which). These receptors came from a woman between 55 and 75 years old who had recovered from COVID-19. Each CDR3 is given with its conserved first and last residue. Fields, in order: clone size, D gene, V gene, J gene, CDR3 protein, CDR3 DNA. The D gene is left open where the match is weak. Rows may omit the clone size; those that give it use once, few, many or a size class.

clone size: NA
D gene: TRBD1
V gene: TRBV7-8
J gene: TRBJ1-6
CDR3 protein: CASSFPKTGDRRNSPLHF
CDR3 DNA: TGTGCCAGCAGCTTTCCTAAAACAGGGGATAGGAGGAATTCACCCCTCCACTTT

clone size: NA
D gene: NA
V gene: TRBV7-6
J gene: TRBJ1-1
CDR3 protein: CASSLAVRGGTEAFF
CDR3 DNA: TGTGCCAGCAGCTTAGCTGTAAGGGGTGGCACTGAAGCTTTCTTT

clone size: NA
D gene: NA
V gene: TRBV21-1
J gene: TRBJ1-4
CDR3 protein: CASSKKRRQDEGEKLFF
CDR3 DNA: TGTGCCAGCAGCAAAAAAAGGAGACAGGACGAGGGAGAAAAACTGTTTTTT

clone size: NA
D gene: NA
V gene: TRBV29-1
J gene: TRBJ2-2
CDR3 protein: CSARSGWDTGELFF
CDR3 DNA: TGCAGCGCCAGATCAGGGTGGGACACCGGGGAGCTGTTTTTT

clone size: once
D gene: TRBD1
V gene: TRBV11-2
J gene: TRBJ1-6
CDR3 protein: CASSLIGTGVHF
CDR3 DNA: TGTGCCAGCAGCTTGATCGGGACAGGGGTCCACTTT

clone size: NA
D gene: NA
V gene: TRBV25-1
J gene: TRBJ1-2
CDR3 protein: CASSGHFGQFYGYTF
CDR3 DNA: TGTGCCAGCAGTGGCCACTTCGGACAGTTCTATGGCTACACCTTC

clone size: NA
D gene: TRBD1
V gene: TRBV6-2/TRBV6-3
J gene: TRBJ1-4
CDR3 protein: CASSKGAITEKLFF
CDR3 DNA: TGTGCCAGCAGCAAGGGGGCGATCACTGAAAAACTGTTTTTT

clone size: few
D gene: NA
V gene: TRBV7-9
J gene: TRBJ1-5
CDR3 protein: CASSPRGESQPQHF
CDR3 DNA: TGTGCCAGCAGCCCCCGGGGGGAGTCCCAGCCCCAGCATTTT

clone size: NA
D gene: NA
V gene: TRBV2
J gene: TRBJ2-7
CDR3 protein: CASSGQAYEQYF
CDR3 DNA: TGTGCCAGCAGTGGACAGGCCTACGAGCAGTACTTC

clone size: NA
D gene: NA
V gene: TRBV24-1
J gene: TRBJ2-1
CDR3 protein: CATSDPNGRGHEQFF
CDR3 DNA: TGTGCCACCAGTGACCCAAACGGTCGGGGTCATGAGCAGTTCTTC

clone size: NA
D gene: NA
V gene: TRBV3-1/TRBV3-2
J gene: TRBJ1-2
CDR3 protein: CASSQGAFTEGGYTF
CDR3 DNA: TGTGCCAGCAGCCAAGGGGCCTTCACGGAAGGAGGCTACACCTTC

clone size: few
D gene: NA
V gene: TRBV11-1
J gene: TRBJ2-5
CDR3 protein: CASSLGRVERTQYF
CDR3 DNA: TGTGCCAGCAGCTTAGGCAGGGTCGAGAGGACCCAGTACTTC

clone size: NA
D gene: TRBD1
V gene: TRBV7-9
J gene: TRBJ1-1
CDR3 protein: CASSPPTPDRAGTEAFF
CDR3 DNA: TGTGCCAGCAGCCCCCCAACCCCAGACAGGGCCGGGACTGAAGCTTTCTTT

clone size: once
D gene: TRBD2
V gene: TRBV9
J gene: TRBJ2-3
CDR3 protein: CASSLTRLAGGLSTDTQYF
CDR3 DNA: TGTGCCAGCAGCCTAACGCGACTAGCGGGAGGCCTTAGCACAGATACGCAGTATTTT

clone size: NA
D gene: NA
V gene: TRBV18
J gene: TRBJ1-1
CDR3 protein: CASSRTGGTEAFF
CDR3 DNA: TGTGCCAGCTCTAGGACGGGGGGAACTGAAGCTTTCTTT

clone size: NA
D gene: NA
V gene: TRBV5-6
J gene: TRBJ1-2
CDR3 protein: CASSLEAGYGYTF
CDR3 DNA: TGTGCCAGCAGCTTGGAGGCAGGGTACGGCTACACCTTC

clone size: few
D gene: TRBD1
V gene: TRBV9
J gene: TRBJ1-1
CDR3 protein: CASSDGTAHTEAFF
CDR3 DNA: TGTGCCAGCAGCGACGGGACAGCCCACACTGAAGCTTTCTTT

clone size: NA
D gene: TRBD1
V gene: TRBV7-9
J gene: TRBJ1-4
CDR3 protein: CASSLDGTANEKLFF
CDR3 DNA: TGTGCCAGCAGCTTAGATGGGACAGCTAATGAAAAACTGTTTTTT

clone size: few
D gene: NA
V gene: TRBV4-1
J gene: TRBJ2-1
CDR3 protein: CASSREMVTGSYNEQFF
CDR3 DNA: TGCGCCAGCAGCCGCGAAATGGTAACAGGATCCTACAATGAGCAGTTCTTC

clone size: NA
D gene: NA
V gene: TRBV5-6
J gene: TRBJ1-2
CDR3 protein: CASSFFRQGYTF
CDR3 DNA: TGTGCCAGCAGCTTTTTTCGCCAGGGCTACACCTTC

clone size: NA
D gene: TRBD1
V gene: TRBV25-1
J gene: TRBJ2-7
CDR3 protein: CASSRQGALYEQYF
CDR3 DNA: TGTGCCAGCAGCCGACAGGGGGCTTTGTACGAGCAGTACTTC

clone size: NA
D gene: NA
V gene: TRBV28
J gene: TRBJ1-5
CDR3 protein: CASRTQGNSNQPQHF
CDR3 DNA: TGTGCCAGCAGAACGCAGGGGAATAGCAATCAGCCCCAGCATTTT

clone size: NA
D gene: TRBD2
V gene: TRBV2
J gene: TRBJ2-1
CDR3 protein: CASSGGGLAGDLNEQFF
CDR3 DNA: TGTGCCAGCAGTGGAGGGGGTCTAGCGGGAGATCTAAATGAGCAGTTCTTC

clone size: NA
D gene: NA
V gene: TRBV6-5
J gene: TRBJ2-5
CDR3 protein: CASSYGRDQETQYF
CDR3 DNA: TGTGCCAGCAGTTACGGGCGCGACCAAGAGACCCAGTACTTC

clone size: NA
D gene: NA
V gene: TRBV2
J gene: TRBJ2-7
CDR3 protein: CASSQEARDEQYF
CDR3 DNA: TGTGCCAGCAGTCAGGAGGCGCGGGACGAGCAGTACTTC

clone size: NA
D gene: TRBD1
V gene: TRBV2
J gene: TRBJ2-1
CDR3 protein: CASTPGTDNNEQFF
CDR3 DNA: TGTGCCAGCACCCCCGGGACAGACAACAATGAGCAGTTCTTC

clone size: once
D gene: NA
V gene: TRBV4-2
J gene: TRBJ1-2
CDR3 protein: CASSQDGDSDHGYTF
CDR3 DNA: TGTGCCAGCAGCCAAGATGGAGACAGTGATCATGGCTACACCTTC

clone size: NA
D gene: TRBD2
V gene: TRBV4-3
J gene: TRBJ2-2
CDR3 protein: CASSRSPWGGDTGELFF
CDR3 DNA: TGCGCCAGCAGCCGATCCCCGTGGGGGGGGGACACCGGGGAGCTGTTTTTT

clone size: NA
D gene: NA
V gene: TRBV19
J gene: TRBJ1-6
CDR3 protein: CASSPGQISSYNSPLHF
CDR3 DNA: TGTGCCAGTAGCCCGGGACAAATTAGCTCCTATAATTCACCCCTCCACTTT

clone size: NA
D gene: NA
V gene: TRBV15
J gene: TRBJ1-4
CDR3 protein: CATSRQGSTNEKLFF
CDR3 DNA: TGTGCCACCAGCAGACAGGGATCAACTAATGAAAAACTGTTTTTT

clone size: few
D gene: TRBD1
V gene: TRBV5-5
J gene: TRBJ2-1
CDR3 protein: CASSAYGTEYNEQFF
CDR3 DNA: TGTGCCAGCAGCGCTTACGGGACAGAGTACAATGAGCAGTTCTTC